This TCR beta chain is from a study of blood T cell repertoires in COVID-19. Across the study: T cells, B-cell-depleted T cells, or PBMCs provided the cDNA or gDNA that served as material.

Original handling: Amplification of reference gene primers was used by the study to estimate nucleated cell counts. Sequencing used immunoSEQ multiplex PCR; TCRdb keeps in-frame clones, though not all of them. D and trimming were read from the DNA, whereas the V and J calls and clone size are those reported in that table. The sample carries around 68,000 clones, 80% to 90% recorded once. The CDR3 contains 18 residues. J lost 0 bases, V lost 8 bases, and 14 bases had no gene match. Germline V gives CDR1 MGHDK, CDR2 SYGVNS. The TCR was taken from a man aged 50-60 years with acute or convalescent COVID-19. J is TRBJ1-2 and V is TRBV25-1; TRBD1 matches 11 bases. The sequencing sample was made of peripheral blood. The CDR3 coding sequence is TGTGCCAGCGCTGGCCGGGCCGGGACAGGGGGTACTAACTATGGCTACACCTTC. Translated: CASAGRAGTGGTNYGYTF.